This entry concerns a single TCR beta chain. Fresh peripheral blood, roughly 9.3 ml, was the source of the PBMCs. The CDR3 length is 14 residues. V was pared by 4 bases and J by 1 base, with 10 bases between. The V gene's germline CDR1 is KGHSH and CDR2 LQKENI. TCR beta CDR3 regions were amplified from RNA. TCR CDR3 underwent first-round RT-PCR with the HTBI primer set. TCRdb reprocessed the multiplex PCR reads via MiXCR and lists one record per CDR3 protein. The table has roughly 350,000 distinct CDR3 sequences, approximately 14% seen once. This specimen comes from a study of T cells in Graves' hyperthyroidism and ophthalmopathy. Study as a whole: The initial diagnosis was the point when peripheral blood was collected, ahead of any treatment.

Sequenced sample: blood. The TCR sequence derives from a woman aged 25-40 years with Graves' ophthalmopathy. The genes are TRBV18 and TRBJ1-1, with D unresolved. The CDR3 here is CASSRFQENTEAFF. CDR3 nucleotides: TGTGCCAGCTCACGATTCCAGGAGAACACTGAAGCTTTCTTT.